Described below is a single T cell receptor beta chain sequence and its context. The data were obtained in a study of T cells expressing NK-cell markers. Study at large: Source material for TCR beta repertoires consisted of sorted CD3+CD56+NKG2C+, CD3+CD56+NKG2C- and CD3+CD56-NKG2C+ T cells.

TCRdb re-called the 5' RACE reads and catalogs CDR3 proteins one per entry, DNA excluded. This repertoire comprises more than 400,000 distinct CDR3 sequences; its ten largest clones make up roughly 8%. Sequences were obtained from blood T cells: a sorted CD56 or NKG2C T cell subset, CD4+ or CD8+ T cells, or bulk PBMC T cells (not recorded which). The receptor was derived from a woman aged 18-70 years in good health.

CDR3 residues: CASSLSSGGSDTQYF. The gene calls are TRBV5-1 and TRBJ2-3; TCRdb's D call of TRBD2 is untestable without DNA. The V gene's germline CDR1 is SGHRS and CDR2 YFSETQ. This CDR3 is built from 15 residues.